Shown below are 14 T cell receptor beta chains from a single sample sequenced in a study of cytomegalovirus exposure and HLA in healthy donors (dated by TCRdb to about 2017). The receptor library was made with the immunoSEQ multiplex PCR assay. A mixture of 60 forward primers for TCR Vbeta segments and 13 reverse primers for TCR Jbeta segments was used in the multiplex PCR. The source is immuneACCESS, and TCRdb retained only in-frame sequences with V and J called. Part of the clones is not carried over; for the studies checked, unresolved V genes explain less than half of this, and the remainder is unexplained. The sample includes 65,000 to 80,000 clones, with approximately 79% observed a single time. Roughly 22% of the sample goes to the ten largest clones. The sample was PBMCs. The receptors stem from a woman aged 35 to 49 in good health and CMV-seropositive.

The V gene is TRBV13, the J gene TRBJ2-1; D not resolved. This CDR3 has 12 residues. V lost 5 bases and J lost 4, with 6 bases in between. From germline, CDR1 is PRHDT and CDR2 FYEKMQ (reference sequence). DNA of the CDR3: TGTGCCAGCAGCCCGAGGTACAATGAGCAGTTCTTC. Translation: CASSPRYNEQFF.

The chain combines TRBV29-1 with TRBJ2-1, with 7 positions matching TRBD2. The V and J ends lost 3 bases and 0 bases, in that order; junction bases with no gene match: 2. The CDR3 has 14 residues. Germline V lookup: CDR1 SQVTM, CDR2 ANQGSEA. The CDR3 coding sequence is TGCAGCGTTGACGGGACTACCTCCTACAATGAGCAGTTCTTC. Translating it yields CSVDGTTSYNEQFF.

The J gene is TRBJ1-3, the V gene TRBV5-1; D is ambiguous. V was pared by 4 bases and J by 3 bases, with 17 bases between. The CDR3 covers 16 residues. From germline, CDR1 is SGHRS and CDR2 YFSETQ. The DNA of the CDR3 is TGCGCCAGCAGCATCGGGAGCCTGGGTGGTGGAAACACCATATATTTT. Residues: CASSIGSLGGGNTIYF.

This clone was found a few times. The rearrangement joins TRBV29-1 to TRBJ2-3; 9 bases match TRBD1. The germline gives CDR1 SQVTM, CDR2 ANQGSEA. CDR3 length: 14 amino acids. The ends lost 7 bases at V and 4 bases at J; junction bases unmatched: 9. The CDR3 reads CSGGTGFIPDTQYF. CDR3 sequence (DNA): TGCAGCGGCGGGACAGGGTTTATCCCAGATACGCAGTATTTT.

This chain joins TRBV19 and TRBJ1-1; the D gene is possibly TRBD1 (5 bases). Trimming shortened V by 3 bases and J by 0 bases, and 11 bases separated the two germline ends. This CDR3 has 15 amino acids. Germline CDR1 LNHDA, CDR2 SQIVND (reference sequence). CDR3 bases: TGTGCCAGTAGTATGGACACGGTTATGAACACTGAAGCTTTCTTT. Its protein product is CASSMDTVMNTEAFF.

The chain carries TRBV2 and TRBJ2-4; TRBD1 is a possible D gene (6 bases). From germline, CDR1 is SNHLY and CDR2 FYNNEI. The CDR3 totals 16 residues. Trimming removed 2 bases from V and 1 base from J, with 12 bases in between. CDR3 DNA: TGTGCCAGCAGTGAATCCAGGGGTATTGCCAAAAACATTCAGTACTTC. It codes for CASSESRGIAKNIQYF.

V and J are TRBV7-9 and TRBJ2-7; perhaps TRBD2 as D (6 bases). Between the trimmed V and J ends, which lost 4 bases and 0 bases, there was a span of 10 bases. Germline V gives CDR1 SEHNR, CDR2 FQNEAQ (reference sequence). This CDR3 has 14 residues. The CDR3 nucleotides read TGTGCCAGCAGCTCGCCCGGGAGCTCCTACGAGCAGTACTTC. Residues: CASSSPGSSYEQYF.

The gene calls are TRBV6-5 and TRBJ2-5; 7 bases align to TRBD2. Germline V gene sequence: CDR1 MNHEY, CDR2 SVGAGI. V lost 6 bases, J lost 5 bases, and 9 bases stayed unmatched. The CDR3 sequence is 14 residues long. The DNA of the CDR3 is TGTGCCAGCAGGAGGGGAGGGCCGTGGGAGACCCAGTACTTC. Translated, it gives CASRRGGPWETQYF.

This sequence joins TRBV7-9 and TRBJ1-6, with 11 positions matching TRBD1. This CDR3 is 16 amino acids long. Per the germline V gene, CDR1 is SEHNR and CDR2 is FQNEAQ (reference sequence). V shed 0 bases, J shed 9 bases, and the junction held 4 bases outside the gene matches. Here the CDR3 DNA reads TGTGCCAGCAGCTTAGCCGCCGGGACAGGGGGTTCACCCCTCCACTTT. Translation: CASSLAAGTGGSPLHF.

The rearrangement uses TRBV5-1 and TRBJ2-5; perhaps TRBD1 as D (6 bases). The CDR3 is 14 amino acids. Between the trimmed V and J ends, which lost 3 bases and 0 bases, there was a span of 9 bases. Germline CDR1 is SGHRS and CDR2 is YFSETQ. The CDR3 loop is CASSYRDNQETQYF. The CDR3 DNA reads as TGCGCCAGCAGCTACCGGGACAACCAAGAGACCCAGTACTTC.

The V and J genes are TRBV29-1 and TRBJ1-1, with D unresolved. V was cut by 5 bases and J by 0 bases, with 10 bases left in between. This CDR3 comprises 13 residues. The germline V gene encodes CDR1 SQVTM and CDR2 ANQGSEA. CDR3 region: CSVRTLLNTEAFF. DNA for the CDR3: TGCAGCGTTCGAACTCTTTTGAACACTGAAGCTTTCTTT.

The CDR3 region is CASRPSGDPTQYF. DNA for the CDR3: TGTGCCAGCAGACCGAGCGGGGATCCGACCCAGTACTTC. The chain has TRBV14 and TRBJ2-5; 7 bases align to TRBD2. The CDR3 totals 13 residues. J gave up 7 bases and V 6 bases, and 8 bases lay outside the gene matches. The germline CDR1 and CDR2 sequences are SGHDN and FVKESK.

The CDR3 reads CASSSQGALAEAFF. The CDR3 bases are TGTGCCAGTTCTTCCCAGGGGGCGCTGGCTGAAGCTTTCTTT. V is TRBV19 and J is TRBJ1-1, with TRBD1 identical over 8 bases. The length of the CDR3 is 14 residues. J gave up 6 bases and V 8 bases, and 11 bases lay outside the gene matches. Germline V gene lookup returns CDR1 LNHDA and CDR2 SQIVND (reference sequence). Using reference TRBV19 and TRBJ1-1 for the parts outside the CDR3, the full variable domain is DGGITQSPKYLFRKEGQNVTLSCEQNLNHDAMYWYRQDPGQGLRLIYYSQIVNDFQKGDIAEGYSVSREKKESFPLTVTSAQKNPTAFYLCASSSQGALAEAFFGQGTRLTVV.

J is TRBJ1-6 and V is TRBV6-6; 8 nucleotides align to TRBD1. V lost 2 bases, J lost 11 bases, and 8 bases stayed unmatched. This CDR3 has 15 amino acids. Germline CDR1 reads MNHNY; CDR2 reads SVGAGI (reference sequence). This CDR3 reads CASSYNQGALTPLHF. Here the CDR3 DNA reads TGTGCCAGCAGTTACAATCAGGGGGCGTTAACACCCCTCCACTTT.